This T cell receptor beta chain derives from a study of blood T cell repertoires in COVID-19. About the study: COVID-19 samples, acute and convalescent, were from the United States, Italy and Spain. T cells, B-cell-depleted T cells, or PBMCs supplied cDNA or gDNA.

The CDR3 consists of 14 residues. V shed 6 bases and J shed 0 bases, with 9 bases lying between them. Germline values: CDR1 MNHEY, CDR2 SMNVEV (reference sequence). Original analysis: Estimation of nucleated cell counts was performed using reference gene primer amplification. The repertoire was sequenced with immunoSEQ multiplex PCR; TCRdb's copy has only in-frame clones and lacks some. V and J calls and clone size are as listed in that table; D and trimming were resolved from the DNA. The repertoire includes around 260,000 clones, around four fifths of them detected once, and roughly 10% sits in the top ten.

The sequence was collected from a woman aged 50 to 65 who had recovered from COVID-19. The sequenced sample was peripheral blood. The gene calls are TRBV27 and TRBJ1-5; D gene uncertain. CDR3 sequence reads: CASRRGNSNQPQHF. The DNA of the CDR3 is TGTGCCAGCAGGCGGGGAAATAGCAATCAGCCCCAGCATTTT.